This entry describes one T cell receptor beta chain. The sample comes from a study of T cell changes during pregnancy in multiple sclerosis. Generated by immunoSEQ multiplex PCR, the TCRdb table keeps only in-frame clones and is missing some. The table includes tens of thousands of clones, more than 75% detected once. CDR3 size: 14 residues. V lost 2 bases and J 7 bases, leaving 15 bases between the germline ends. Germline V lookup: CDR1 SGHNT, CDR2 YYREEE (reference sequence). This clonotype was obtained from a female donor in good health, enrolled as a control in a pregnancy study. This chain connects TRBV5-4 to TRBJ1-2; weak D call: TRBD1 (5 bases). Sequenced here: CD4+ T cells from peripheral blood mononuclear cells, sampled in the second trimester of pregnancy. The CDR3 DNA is TGTGCCAGCAGCTTATTGGGAGGGGACCGTGGCTACACCTTC. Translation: CASSLLGGDRGYTF.